The rows below give T cell receptor beta chains drawn from one sample of a study of cytomegalovirus exposure and HLA in healthy donors. Sequencing used immunoSEQ multiplex PCR; TCRdb keeps in-frame clones, though not all of them. The sample includes over 150,000 clones, just under 80% of them seen just once. The sequenced sample consisted of PBMCs. These receptors originate from a woman in her 50s in good health and CMV-seropositive. Both conserved end residues are part of each CDR3. A D gene is named only where the DNA matches it firmly. Clone size appears in some rows only: once, few, many, or a class for an expanded clone.

j_call,d_call,clone_size,v_call,cdr3_aa,cdr3_nt
TRBJ2-7,TRBD2,-,TRBV29-1,CSVVGPIMTSGRSYEQYF,TGCAGCGTTGTTGGACCGATTATGACTAGCGGGAGATCCTACGAGCAGTACTTC
TRBJ1-6,-,-,TRBV9,CASSQARSDSPLHF,TGTGCCAGCAGCCAAGCCCGTTCTGATTCACCCCTCCACTTT
TRBJ2-3,-,-,TRBV7-2,CASSLRGTASTDTQYF,TGTGCCAGCAGCTTACGGGGGACGGCTAGCACAGATACGCAGTATTTT
TRBJ2-2,-,-,TRBV7-7,CASSLVVNTGELFF,TGTGCTAGCAGCTTAGTAGTAAACACCGGGGAGCTGTTTTTT
TRBJ1-5,-,-,TRBV2,CASRDRRNQPQHF,TGTGCCAGCAGGGACAGAAGGAACCAGCCCCAGCATTTT
TRBJ1-1,-,medium-sized,TRBV4-2,CASSQVLWRRFGNTEAFF,TGTGCCAGCAGCCAAGTCCTCTGGAGGCGGTTCGGGAACACTGAAGCTTTCTTT
TRBJ2-7,-,-,TRBV6-5,CASSYSRQAEQYF,TGTGCCAGCAGTTACTCGAGGCAAGCCGAGCAGTACTTC
TRBJ2-3,-,-,TRBV28,CATRSRGAADTQYF,TGTGCCACTCGGTCCAGGGGGGCGGCAGATACGCAGTATTTT
TRBJ1-1,-,-,TRBV2,CASLQLTGTEAFF,TGTGCCAGCCTACAGCTTACTGGCACTGAAGCTTTCTTT
TRBJ2-2,-,-,TRBV6-5,CASSPVGTGELFF,TGTGCCAGCAGTCCCGTCGGCACCGGGGAGCTGTTTTTT
TRBJ2-2,TRBD1,-,TRBV28,CASRIGTGDTGELFF,TGTGCCAGCAGGATCGGGACAGGGGACACCGGGGAGCTGTTTTTT
TRBJ2-5,-,-,TRBV28,CASSLLRGETQYF,TGTGCCAGCAGTTTATTAAGGGGAGAGACCCAGTACTTC
TRBJ2-7,-,-,TRBV6-5,CASSYEEGAKQYF,TGTGCCAGCAGTTACGAGGAGGGGGCAAAGCAGTACTTC
TRBJ2-2,TRBD2,once,TRBV6-9,CASSDTTDREGLGELFF,TGTGCCAGCAGTGACACAACGGATCGGGAGGGCCTTGGGGAGCTGTTTTTT
TRBJ2-7,-,-,TRBV7-9,CASSTVSYEQYF,TGTGCCAGTTCGACAGTCTCCTACGAGCAGTACTTC
TRBJ1-1,-,-,TRBV5-1,CASKGLEGTEAFF,TGCGCCAGCAAGGGATTGGAGGGAACTGAAGCTTTCTTT
TRBJ1-4,-,-,TRBV11-2,CASSLVSGVGGKLFF,TGTGCCAGCAGCTTAGTGTCCGGGGTGGGGGGGAAACTGTTTTTT
TRBJ1-4,-,-,TRBV9,CASSVGHTGGREKLFF,TGTGCCAGCAGCGTAGGGCACACGGGGGGGCGAGAAAAACTGTTTTTT
TRBJ1-2,-,-,TRBV18,CASSPSGVVDGYTF,TGTGCCAGCTCACCCTCGGGGGTTGTGGATGGCTACACCTTC
TRBJ1-5,TRBD1,once,TRBV28,CASSSGTGIISNQPQHF,TGTGCCAGCAGTTCCGGGACAGGGATTATTAGCAATCAGCCCCAGCATTTT
TRBJ2-7,-,-,TRBV2,CASSRAYEQYF,TGTGCCAGCAGCCGCGCCTACGAGCAGTACTTC
TRBJ2-3,-,-,TRBV9,CASNRERDTQYF,TGTGCCAGCAACAGGGAGAGGGATACGCAGTATTTT
TRBJ1-6,-,-,TRBV4-3,CASSQVWRGEKNSPLHF,TGCGCCAGCAGCCAAGTCTGGAGGGGTGAGAAGAATTCACCCCTCCACTTT
TRBJ1-3,-,-,TRBV28,CASSSPTDLTIYF,TGTGCCAGCAGCAGCCCGACAGATCTCACCATATATTTT